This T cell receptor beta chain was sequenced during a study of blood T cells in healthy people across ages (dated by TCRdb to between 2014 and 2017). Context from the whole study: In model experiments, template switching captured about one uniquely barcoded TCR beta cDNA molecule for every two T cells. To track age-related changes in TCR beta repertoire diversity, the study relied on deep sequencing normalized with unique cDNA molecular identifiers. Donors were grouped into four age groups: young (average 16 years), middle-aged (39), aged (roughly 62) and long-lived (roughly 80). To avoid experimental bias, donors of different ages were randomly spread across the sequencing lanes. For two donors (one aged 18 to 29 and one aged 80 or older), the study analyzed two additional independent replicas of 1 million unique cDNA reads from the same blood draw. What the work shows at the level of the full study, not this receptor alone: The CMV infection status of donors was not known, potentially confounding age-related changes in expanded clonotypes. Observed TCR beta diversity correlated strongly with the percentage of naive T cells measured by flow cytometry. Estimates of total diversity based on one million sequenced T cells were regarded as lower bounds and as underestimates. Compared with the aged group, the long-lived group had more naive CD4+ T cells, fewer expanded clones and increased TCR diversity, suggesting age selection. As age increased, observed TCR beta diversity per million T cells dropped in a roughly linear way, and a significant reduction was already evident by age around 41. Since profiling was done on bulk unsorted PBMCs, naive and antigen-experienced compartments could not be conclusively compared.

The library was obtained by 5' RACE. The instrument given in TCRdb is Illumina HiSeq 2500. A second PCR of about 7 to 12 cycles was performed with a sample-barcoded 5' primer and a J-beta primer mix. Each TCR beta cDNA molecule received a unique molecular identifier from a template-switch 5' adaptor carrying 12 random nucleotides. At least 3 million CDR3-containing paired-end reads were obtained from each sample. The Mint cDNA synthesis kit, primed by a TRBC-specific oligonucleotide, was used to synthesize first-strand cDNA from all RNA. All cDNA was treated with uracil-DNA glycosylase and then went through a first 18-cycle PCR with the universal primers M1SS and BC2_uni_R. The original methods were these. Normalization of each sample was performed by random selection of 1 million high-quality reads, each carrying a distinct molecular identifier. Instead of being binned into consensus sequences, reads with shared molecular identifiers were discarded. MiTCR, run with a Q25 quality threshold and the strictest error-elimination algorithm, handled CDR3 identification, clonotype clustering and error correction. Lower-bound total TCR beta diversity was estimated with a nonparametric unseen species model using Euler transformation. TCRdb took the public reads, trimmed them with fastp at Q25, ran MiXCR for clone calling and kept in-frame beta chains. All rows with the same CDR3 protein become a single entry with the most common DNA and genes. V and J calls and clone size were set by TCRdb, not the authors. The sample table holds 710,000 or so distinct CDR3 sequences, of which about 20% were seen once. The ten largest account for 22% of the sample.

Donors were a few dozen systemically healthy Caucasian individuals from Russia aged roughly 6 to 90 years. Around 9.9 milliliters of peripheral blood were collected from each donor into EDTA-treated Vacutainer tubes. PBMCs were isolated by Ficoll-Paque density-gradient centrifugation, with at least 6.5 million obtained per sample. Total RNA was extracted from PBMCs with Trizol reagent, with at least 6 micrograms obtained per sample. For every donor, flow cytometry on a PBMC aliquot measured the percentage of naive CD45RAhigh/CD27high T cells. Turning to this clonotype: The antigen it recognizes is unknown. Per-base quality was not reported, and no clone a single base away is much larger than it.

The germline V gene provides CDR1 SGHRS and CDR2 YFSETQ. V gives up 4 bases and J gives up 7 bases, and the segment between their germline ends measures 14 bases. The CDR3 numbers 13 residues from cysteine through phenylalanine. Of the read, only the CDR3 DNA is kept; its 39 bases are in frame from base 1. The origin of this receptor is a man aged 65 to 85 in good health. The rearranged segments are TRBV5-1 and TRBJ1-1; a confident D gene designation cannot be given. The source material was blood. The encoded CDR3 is CASSPPDRDEAFF. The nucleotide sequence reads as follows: TGCGCCAGCAGCCCCCCCGATAGAGATGAAGCTTTCTTT.